What follows are 28 T cell receptor beta chains derived from one specimen sequenced in a study of cytomegalovirus exposure and HLA in healthy donors. PCR was performed using 60 Vbeta and 13 Jbeta primers. The method was immunoSEQ multiplex PCR; TCRdb's version includes in-frame clones alone and lacks a portion of them. The table has more than 100,000 clones, 15% seen once. The sample taken for sequencing was PBMCs. The receptors shown here come from a woman in her late teens or twenties in good health and CMV-seronegative.

The CDR3 DNA reads as TGTGCCAGCAGTTTGCGGGGGGCCCGTCTGGGGGATACGCAGTATTTT. Protein: CASSLRGARLGDTQYF. The chain carries TRBV27 and TRBJ2-3; 8 bases are shared with TRBD2. The CDR3 sequence is 16 residues long. Germline V gene sequence: CDR1 MNHEY, CDR2 SMNVEV (reference sequence). J gave up 6 bases and V 3 bases, and 11 bases lay outside the gene matches.

This chain's CDR3 is CASSQEGQGSYEQYF. CDR3 DNA sequence: TGCGCCAGCAGCCAAGAGGGACAGGGGTCCTACGAGCAGTACTTC. The V gene is TRBV4-1, the J gene TRBJ2-7, with 10 bases lining up with TRBD1. Germline V lookup: CDR1 MGHRA, CDR2 YSYEKL. CDR3 length equals 15 residues. V was clipped by 0 bases and J by 1 base; unmatched bases: 0.

This clone has more than one count but fewer than ten. The V call is TRBV28, the J call TRBJ1-2; the D is unclear. The CDR3 is 15 amino acids. CDR1 and CDR2 (germline): MDHEN, SYDVKM. Trimming took 6 bases from V and 4 from J, leaving 18 bases between them. In DNA form, the CDR3 reads TGTGCCAGCAGACCGGAGTTTAGCCTTTTCTATGGCTACACCTTC. Encoded protein: CASRPEFSLFYGYTF.

This clone was found once. V and J are TRBV2 and TRBJ2-1, with 14 bases fitting TRBD2. V shed 7 bases, J shed 9 bases, and the junction held 17 bases outside the gene matches. CDR3 length equals 18 residues. Germline assignment: CDR1 SNHLY and CDR2 FYNNEI. CDR3 in DNA: TGTGCCAGCACCTTACCCCAAGGACTAGCGGGAGGCCGGCGTGAGCAGTTCTTC. Its translation is CASTLPQGLAGGRREQFF.

The genes are TRBV27 and TRBJ1-2, with 9 positions matching TRBD1. The V gene's germline CDR1 is MNHEY and CDR2 SMNVEV (reference sequence). The CDR3 sequence is 13 residues long. The trim removed 4 bases at V and 3 bases at J, leaving 0 bases unmatched. The CDR3 loop reads CASSWDRDYGYTF. CDR3 nucleotides: TGTGCCAGCAGTTGGGACAGGGACTATGGCTACACCTTC.

This clone was recorded a few times. V usage is TRBV7-9 and J usage is TRBJ2-5; TRBD1 matches 7 bases. From germline, CDR1 is SEHNR and CDR2 FQNEAQ (reference sequence). V trimming: 11 bases; J trimming: 5 bases; junction bases outside the gene matches: 8. The CDR3 length is 12 residues. The CDR3 coding sequence is TGTGCCGGGTCAGGGGGATACGAGACCCAGTACTTC. It specifies CAGSGGYETQYF.

This chain connects TRBV28 to TRBJ2-3, with 10 bases matching TRBD2. This CDR3 contains 16 residues. The junction had 11 bases not matched to a gene; V was cut back by 5 bases and J by 6 bases. Per germline, CDR1 MDHEN and CDR2 SYDVKM. Here the CDR3 reads CASSQGTSAIWDTQYF. The DNA for the CDR3 is TGTGCCAGCAGTCAGGGGACTAGCGCGATTTGGGATACGCAGTATTTT.

The table lists this clone with a few counts. In the same sample, other DNA sequences code for this CDR3. V and J are TRBV18 and TRBJ1-5; the D gene is possibly TRBD1 (5 bases). Trimming stripped 3 bases from V and 1 base from J, with 7 bases between. The CDR3 is made up of 14 amino acids. Per germline, CDR1 KGHSH and CDR2 LQKENI. The CDR3: CASSPQGSNQPQHF. In DNA form, the CDR3 reads TGTGCCAGCTCACCTCAGGGCAGCAATCAGCCCCAGCATTTT.

Only a few counts were recorded for this clone. The chain has TRBV15 and TRBJ2-2, with D possibly matching TRBD1 (6 bases). Trimming removed 4 bases at V and 8 bases at J, with 14 bases between. The germline gives CDR1 LNHNV, CDR2 YYDKDF (reference sequence). The CDR3 extends over 14 amino acids. The DNA of the CDR3 is TGTGCCACCAGCATTTCTCAAGGGGGAGGGGAGCTGTTTTTT. Translation gives CATSISQGGGELFF. Filled out from reference TRBV15 and TRBJ2-2, the complete variable domain reads DAMVIQNPRYQVTQFGKPVTLSCSQTLNHNVMYWYQQKSSQAPKLLFHYYDKDFNNEADTPDNFQSRRPNTSFCFLDIRSPGLGDTAMYLCATSISQGGGELFFGEGSRLTVL.

The chain combines TRBV9 with TRBJ2-7; 9 positions agree with TRBD1. Germline V CDR1 and CDR2: SGDLS, YYNGEE. The ends lost 3 bases at V and 8 bases at J; junction bases unmatched: 3. This CDR3 comprises 12 residues. The CDR3, as DNA: TGTGCCAGCAGCGAGGACAGGGGAAAGCAGTACTTC. Encoded protein: CASSEDRGKQYF.

This rearrangement joins TRBV14 to TRBJ2-7; TRBD2 agrees at 7 bases. J lost 2 bases, V lost 1 base, and 14 bases had no gene match. The CDR3 runs to 18 residues. Germline CDR1 is SGHDN and CDR2 is FVKESK. CDR3 residues: CASSQVPGRAIPPYEQYF. CDR3 DNA: TGTGCCAGCAGCCAAGTCCCGGGGAGGGCCATCCCTCCCTACGAGCAGTACTTC.

The chain has TRBV4-3 and TRBJ2-7, with D tentatively TRBD1 (6 bases). The germline V gene encodes CDR1 LGHNA and CDR2 YSLEER. This CDR3 has 15 residues. Trimming stripped 1 base from V and 6 bases from J, with 16 bases between. The CDR3 protein is CASSQGKAGAGEQYF. The CDR3 DNA is TGCGCCAGCAGCCAAGGAAAAGCAGGGGCAGGCGAGCAGTACTTC.

In this sample, this clone turned up a few times. The chain couples TRBV30 to TRBJ1-1; the match to TRBD1 covers 10 bases. CDR1 and CDR2 (germline): GTSNPN, SVGIG (reference sequence). This CDR3 region has 14 residues. V was clipped by 1 base and J by 5 bases; unmatched bases: 4. CDR3 residues: CAWSGDRGSTEAFF. The CDR3 DNA is TGTGCCTGGAGTGGGGACAGGGGCTCAACTGAAGCTTTCTTT.

This clone has just a few counts. The rearrangement links TRBV10-3 to TRBJ2-3; 7 nucleotides align to TRBD1. The CDR3 runs to 15 residues. Looked up from germline, CDR1 is ENHRY and CDR2 is SYGVKD. Germline trimming cut 6 bases from V and 3 bases from J; bases unmatched to any gene: 9. Here the CDR3 reads CAIRRQGFRTDTQYF. The CDR3 DNA reads TGTGCCATCAGAAGACAGGGTTTCAGGACAGATACGCAGTATTTT.

The rearrangement uses TRBV6-5 and TRBJ1-2, with D possibly being TRBD1 (5 bases). This CDR3 comprises 14 residues. The germline CDR1 and CDR2 sequences are MNHEY and SVGAGI. V lost 2 bases to trimming and J lost 5 bases, with 12 bases between them. The DNA of the CDR3 is TGTGCCAGCAGTTACGCAGGGAAGGGTTATGGCTACACCTTC. Translation: CASSYAGKGYGYTF.

Only a few counts were recorded for this clone. V and J are TRBV7-2 and TRBJ2-7; D might be TRBD1 (6 bases). Germline CDR1 reads SGHTA; CDR2 reads FQGNSA. V lost 5 bases and J 1 base, leaving 12 bases between the germline ends. There are 14 residues in the CDR3. CDR3 DNA sequence: TGTGCCAGCAGCGGGGACATTGGTTCCTACGAGCAGTACTTC. Translated, it gives CASSGDIGSYEQYF.

The chain recombines TRBV28 with TRBJ2-1; D might be TRBD1 (6 bases). The germline V gene has CDR1 MDHEN and CDR2 SYDVKM. Trimming left V 3 bases short and J 4 bases short, with 13 bases between. This CDR3 region has 15 residues. CDR3 protein: CASSFYGTKYNEQFF. As DNA, the CDR3 is TGTGCCAGCAGTTTCTACGGGACAAAGTACAATGAGCAGTTCTTC.

Only a few counts were recorded for this clone. The chain has TRBV6-5 and TRBJ2-7; 13 nucleotides match TRBD2. The germline gives CDR1 MNHEY, CDR2 SVGAGI. CDR3 length: 16 residues. V gave up 0 bases and J gave up 4 bases; unmatched junction bases: 3. CDR3 sequence reads: CASSYSTSGGSYEQYF. CDR3 nucleotide sequence: TGTGCCAGCAGTTACTCGACTAGCGGGGGGTCATACGAGCAGTACTTC.

The sample holds a few counts of this clone. The V and J genes are TRBV7-3 and TRBJ2-3; 9 bases agree with TRBD2. CDR1 and CDR2 (germline): SGHTA, FQGTGA. V lost 5 bases to trimming and J lost 3 bases; unmatched junction nucleotides: 6. The CDR3 runs to 15 residues. CDR3 coding DNA: TGTGCCAGCAGCCCAAGCGGGGGGATTACAGATACGCAGTATTTT. It is translated as CASSPSGGITDTQYF. The whole variable domain, filled in from reference TRBV7-3 and TRBJ2-3, reads GAGVSQTPSNKVTEKGKYVELRCDPISGHTALYWYRQSLGQGPEFLIYFQGTGAADDSGLPNDRFFAVRPEGSVSTLKIQRTERGDSAVYLCASSPSGGITDTQYFGPGTRLTVL.

The genes are TRBV4-2 and TRBJ2-4, with 15 bases matching TRBD2. This CDR3 has 18 residues. V dropped 4 bases and J dropped 0; count of bases not matched to a gene: 4. Per germline, CDR1 LGHNA and CDR2 YNFKEQ. The CDR3 DNA follows: TGTGCCAGCAGCCTGGGGACTAGCGGGGGGCTAGCCAAAAACATTCAGTACTTC. As protein: CASSLGTSGGLAKNIQYF.

The CDR3 DNA reads TGCAGCGTTGAAGGGTACAGCCACACGGAGACCCAGTACTTC. Translated, it gives CSVEGYSHTETQYF. The rearrangement joins TRBV29-1 to TRBJ2-5; D unclear. The CDR3 spans 14 residues. Germline CDR1 reads SQVTM; CDR2 reads ANQGSEA. V lost 1 base to trimming and J lost 5 bases, with 14 bases between them. The full variable domain, completed using reference TRBV29-1 and TRBJ2-5, is SAVISQKPSRDICQRGTSLTIQCQVDSQVTMMFWYRQQPGQSLTLIATANQGSEATYESGFVIDKFPISRPNLTFSTLTVSNMSPEDSSIYLCSVEGYSHTETQYFGPGTRLLVL.

This clone turned up a few times. The genes are TRBV19 and TRBJ1-1; no firm D call. The CDR3 length is 15 residues. Per the germline V gene, CDR1 is LNHDA and CDR2 is SQIVND (reference sequence). Trimming removed 9 bases from V and 4 bases from J, with 21 bases in between. In DNA, the CDR3 is TGTGCCAGCACCCTAGGGAGGGCCCAAGGCACTGAAGCTTTCTTT. It specifies CASTLGRAQGTEAFF.

This chain connects TRBV5-1 to TRBJ2-3; TRBD1 is a possible D gene (6 bases). Trimming cost V 4 bases and J 0 bases, with 12 bases left between them. The CDR3 loop spans 15 amino acids. Looked up from germline, CDR1 is SGHRS and CDR2 is YFSETQ. The CDR3 bases are TGCGCCAGCAGCACCCCAGGGGCTAGCACAGATACGCAGTATTTT. Amino acids: CASSTPGASTDTQYF. The complete variable domain, with remaining parts taken from reference TRBV5-1 and TRBJ2-3, reads KAGVTQTPRYLIKTRGQQVTLSCSPISGHRSVSWYQQTPGQGLQFLFEYFSETQRNKGNFPGRFSGRQFSNSRSEMNVSTLELGDSALYLCASSTPGASTDTQYFGPGTRLTVL.

J is TRBJ2-5 and V is TRBV5-1, with 9 bases fitting TRBD1. The junction had 7 bases not matched to a gene; V was cut back by 3 bases and J by 1 base. Germline-derived CDR1 and CDR2 are SGHRS and YFSETQ. This CDR3 contains 16 residues. The CDR3 sequence: CASSSGQGRFQETQYF. As DNA, the CDR3 is TGCGCCAGCAGCTCCGGACAGGGGCGATTCCAAGAGACCCAGTACTTC. The full variable domain, its missing parts supplied by reference TRBV5-1 and TRBJ2-5, is KAGVTQTPRYLIKTRGQQVTLSCSPISGHRSVSWYQQTPGQGLQFLFEYFSETQRNKGNFPGRFSGRQFSNSRSEMNVSTLELGDSALYLCASSSGQGRFQETQYFGPGTRLLVL.

This clone was seen more than once but under ten times. The rearrangement links TRBV6-1 to TRBJ2-3, with 7 bases lining up with TRBD2. CDR1 is MNHNS, CDR2 SASEGT, per germline. CDR3 length equals 15 residues. V dropped 4 bases and J dropped 2; count of bases not matched to a gene: 6. Here the CDR3 reads CASSGSGRLTDTQYF. The CDR3 DNA follows: TGTGCCAGCAGTGGGTCCGGGAGGCTCACAGATACGCAGTATTTT.

This clone was seen only a few times. The V call is TRBV7-2, the J call TRBJ1-5; D may be TRBD1 (6 bases). The CDR3 runs 14 residues. Trimming stripped 3 bases from V and 5 bases from J, with 11 bases between. CDR1 and CDR2 from the germline V gene are SGHTA and FQGNSA. CDR3: CASSFAGEDQPQHF. The CDR3 nucleotides are TGTGCCAGCAGCTTCGCAGGGGAAGATCAGCCCCAGCATTTT.

V is TRBV19 and J is TRBJ2-2; 9 positions agree with TRBD1. The CDR3 is 16 residues long. The germline V gene has CDR1 LNHDA and CDR2 SQIVND (reference sequence). V lost 4 bases to trimming and J lost 4 bases; unmatched junction nucleotides: 7. CDR3 region: CASSSGQGSGTGELFF. The CDR3 DNA reads as TGTGCCAGTAGTAGCGGACAGGGGAGCGGCACCGGGGAGCTGTTTTTT.

This clone was observed a few times. The chain couples TRBV27 to TRBJ2-1; possibly TRBD1 for D (5 bases). Germline CDR1 MNHEY, CDR2 SMNVEV (reference sequence). This CDR3 is 16 amino acids long. Between the trimmed V and J ends, which lost 6 bases and 9 bases, there was a span of 24 bases. The CDR3 reads CASRSLSAGMVGEQFF. Here the CDR3 DNA reads TGTGCCAGCAGGAGCCTCTCGGCAGGGATGGTGGGTGAGCAGTTCTTC.